One and the same sample provided the 28 T cell receptor beta chains below, sequenced in a study of human T cells and chemical hapten exposure. TCRdb redid the calling of the RACE reads with MiXCR, one entry per CDR3 protein. The sample carries 95,000 to 100,000 distinct CDR3 sequences, about an eighth recorded once. The time point was: patch test 1, 2 weeks after DPC sensitization. Treatment denoted: therapeutic diphenylcyclopropenone sensitization with weekly scalp DPC. Here the sequenced sample was whole blood, taken in connection with sensitization to the hapten diphenylcyclopropenone (DPC). All receptors derive from a woman aged 40 to 50 with alopecia areata. Some clones in this sample may be carry-over from other donors' samples.

This clonotype was seen more than once but under ten times. CDR3 protein: CASSRPRTGELFF. CDR3 coding DNA: TGTGCCAGTAGCCGCCCCCGCACCGGGGAGCTGTTTTTT. The V and J genes are TRBV19 and TRBJ2-2; D uncertain. V dropped 6 bases and J dropped 4 bases, with 9 bases sitting between them. The CDR3 totals 13 residues. The V gene's germline CDR1 is LNHDA and CDR2 SQIVND (reference sequence).

In this sample, this clonotype turned up many times. The chain is built from TRBV20-1 and TRBJ2-2; D gene uncertain. The V and J ends lost 6 bases and 2 bases respectively, with 4 bases between them. Germline assignment: CDR1 DFQATT and CDR2 SNEGSKA (reference sequence). The CDR3 is 11 amino acids. The CDR3 DNA reads TGCAGTGCACCTAACACCGGGGAGCTGTTTTTT. Its protein product is CSAPNTGELFF.

This clonotype has more than one count but fewer than ten. The chain combines TRBV4-3 with TRBJ1-2, with D unclear. V dropped 0 bases and J dropped 0 bases, with 11 bases sitting between them. Germline assignment: CDR1 LGHNA and CDR2 YSLEER. This CDR3 comprises 16 residues. The CDR3 DNA sequence: TGCGCCAGCAGCCAAGATGGAGGGATAGCTAACTATGGCTACACCTTC. Protein product: CASSQDGGIANYGYTF.

This clonotype was counted at least ten times. CDR3 protein: CAWDPGQGRTEAFF. The DNA for the CDR3 is TGTGCCTGGGATCCAGGACAGGGTAGGACTGAAGCTTTCTTT. The rearrangement links TRBV30 to TRBJ1-1; 8 bases agree with TRBD1. CDR1 is GTSNPN and CDR2 is SVGIG in the germline V gene (reference sequence). The CDR3 totals 14 residues. The trim removed 5 bases at V and 5 bases at J, leaving 10 bases unmatched.

The genes are TRBV6-2 or TRBV6-3 and TRBJ1-2; no clear D. The CDR3 consists of 15 residues. V was clipped by 5 bases and J by 0 bases, with 13 bases between them. Germline V lookup: CDR1 MNHEY, CDR2 SVGEGT. CDR3 loop: CASSPRQAANYGYTF. As DNA, the CDR3 is TGTGCCAGCAGTCCCAGGCAGGCTGCTAACTATGGCTACACCTTC.

This chain links TRBV5-5 with TRBJ2-2; D ambiguous. Between the trimmed V and J ends, which lost 5 bases and 5 bases, there was a span of 10 bases. Germline V gives CDR1 SGHKS, CDR2 YYEKEE (reference sequence). The CDR3 contains 13 residues. CDR3 protein: CASRAHPTGELFF. The CDR3 DNA is TGTGCCAGCAGAGCACACCCAACCGGGGAGCTGTTTTTT.

This clonotype showed up many times. V is TRBV5-1 and J is TRBJ1-1; D gene uncertain. Trimming left V 2 bases short and J 0 bases short, with 8 bases between. CDR3 size: 14 residues. Germline V gene data show CDR1 as SGHRS and CDR2 as YFSETQ. The CDR3 reads CASSLRVLNTEAFF. In nucleotides, the CDR3 is TGCGCCAGCAGCTTAAGGGTTTTGAACACTGAAGCTTTCTTT.

This clonotype showed up just a few times. The chain has TRBV18 and TRBJ2-7; 7 bases agree with TRBD1. With V trimmed by 3 bases and J by 6 bases, 2 bases remained unmatched. The CDR3 consists of 12 residues. Germline V gene sequence: CDR1 KGHSH, CDR2 LQKENI. CDR3 nucleotide sequence: TGTGCCAGCTCACCGACAGGGATCGAGCAGTACTTC. Its translation: CASSPTGIEQYF. Together with reference TRBV18 and TRBJ2-7, the CDR3 gives the full variable domain: NAGVMQNPRHLVRRRGQEARLRCSPMKGHSHVYWYRQLPEEGLKFMVYLQKENIIDESGMPKERFSAEFPKEGPSILRIQQVVRGDSAAYFCASSPTGIEQYFGPGTRLTVT.

The rearrangement links TRBV6-2 or TRBV6-3 to TRBJ2-5, with D maybe TRBD1 (6 bases). Germline V gives CDR1 MNHEY, CDR2 SVGEGT. This CDR3 is built from 15 residues. V lost 0 bases to trimming and J lost 0 bases, with 8 bases between them. CDR3 DNA: TGTGCCAGCAGTTACTCAGCAGGGGACCAAGAGACCCAGTACTTC. Its translation: CASSYSAGDQETQYF.

The rearrangement joins TRBV11-1 to TRBJ2-1; 8 bases fit TRBD2. The CDR3 has 15 amino acids. Germline V gene sequence: CDR1 SGHAT, CDR2 FQDESV (reference sequence). With V trimmed by 5 bases and J by 2 bases, 5 bases remained unmatched. Here the CDR3 DNA reads TGTGCCAGCAGCGTCAGCGGGAGCCCCTACAATGAGCAGTTCTTC. Protein: CASSVSGSPYNEQFF.

A few counts support this clonotype. The chain has TRBV7-2 and TRBJ2-1; D tentatively fits TRBD1 or TRBD2 (5 bases each). The CDR3 runs 12 residues. Per germline, CDR1 SGHTA and CDR2 FQGNSA. With 5 bases removed from V and 12 bases from J, the gap between germline ends came to 14 bases. This CDR3 reads CASSPGTARQFF. Written as DNA, the CDR3 is TGTGCCAGCAGCCCTGGGACCGCGAGGCAGTTCTTC.

In its sample, this clonotype was seen many times. The chain carries TRBV3-1 and TRBJ1-2; D unresolved. The CDR3 is 13 residues long. The V and J ends lost 1 base and 4 bases respectively, with 7 bases between them. Germline values: CDR1 LGHDT, CDR2 YNNKEL (reference sequence). The CDR3 sequence is CASSQGTPYGYTF. The CDR3, as DNA: TGTGCCAGCAGCCAAGGGACGCCCTATGGCTACACCTTC.

The chain carries TRBV6-5 and TRBJ2-2; D possibly uses TRBD1 or TRBD2 (5 bases each). The germline V and J ends were trimmed by 1 base and 5 bases, with 14 bases remaining between them. Germline V lookup: CDR1 MNHEY, CDR2 SVGAGI. This CDR3 is 16 amino acids long. DNA for the CDR3: TGTGCCAGCAGTTACTATCTAGCCAGGGTGACCGGGGAGCTGTTTTTT. Amino acids: CASSYYLARVTGELFF.

This clonotype has only a few counts. The V call is TRBV28, the J call TRBJ2-7; a weak D match, TRBD1 (6 bases). The CDR3 spans 13 residues. Between the trimmed V and J ends, which lost 5 bases and 4 bases, there was a span of 12 bases. Germline loops: CDR1 MDHEN, CDR2 SYDVKM. The CDR3 loop is CASSMQGLYEQYF. In nucleotides, the CDR3 is TGTGCCAGCAGTATGCAGGGGCTTTACGAGCAGTACTTC.

This clonotype was recorded a few times. The CDR3 protein is CSVPGTGREQYF. CDR3 coding DNA: TGCAGCGTTCCCGGGACAGGCCGAGAGCAGTACTTC. The J gene is TRBJ2-7, the V gene TRBV29-1; 8 nucleotides align to TRBD1. J lost 7 bases, V lost 5 bases, and 7 bases had no gene match. The CDR3 has 12 residues. Germline lookup yields CDR1 SQVTM and CDR2 ANQGSEA.

This clonotype was observed many times. This chain connects TRBV15 to TRBJ1-5, with unresolved D. Per germline, CDR1 LNHNV and CDR2 YYDKDF (reference sequence). V shed 0 bases and J shed 3 bases, with 9 bases lying between them. The CDR3 spans 15 residues. DNA of the CDR3: TGTGCCACCAGCAGAGATTTCGGTCTCAATCAGCCCCAGCATTTT. Protein sequence: CATSRDFGLNQPQHF.

The chain combines TRBV6-2 or TRBV6-3 with TRBJ2-3; TRBD2 matches at 13 bases. From germline, CDR1 is MNHEY and CDR2 SVGEGT. The J segment lost 7 bases and the V segment lost 4 bases, leaving 8 bases of the junction unmatched. This CDR3 comprises 16 residues. For the CDR3, the DNA is TGTGCCAGCAGTTGGGGACTAGCGGGACCATTGCATACGCAGTATTTT. Protein product: CASSWGLAGPLHTQYF.

The J gene is TRBJ1-4, the V gene TRBV20-1, with 9 nucleotides matching TRBD1. Trimming cost V 6 bases and J 7 bases; bases outside gene matches: 9. CDR3 length equals 14 residues. Germline V lookup: CDR1 DFQATT, CDR2 SNEGSKA (reference sequence). Here the CDR3 DNA reads TGCAGTGCCCCAATACAGGGGGCGTCTGAAAAACTGTTTTTT. Translated, it gives CSAPIQGASEKLFF.

This rearrangement joins TRBV7-9 to TRBJ1-3; 7 bases align to TRBD1. This CDR3 is built from 16 residues. The trim removed 4 bases at V and 0 bases at J, leaving 6 bases unmatched. CDR1 and CDR2 from the germline V gene are SEHNR and FQNEAQ (reference sequence). As DNA, the CDR3 is TGTGCCAGCAGCTCGAGGGACAGCTACTCTGGAAACACCATATATTTT. Protein product: CASSSRDSYSGNTIYF.

The chain joins TRBV6-5 to TRBJ2-2, with 8 bases matching TRBD1. In germline, CDR1 is MNHEY, CDR2 SVGAGI. This CDR3 spans 15 amino acids. With 3 bases clipped from V and 1 base from J, the junction kept 1 base outside the gene matches. DNA of the CDR3: TGTGCCAGCAGTTATGGGACAGGGAACACCGGGGAGCTGTTTTTT. This sequence encodes CASSYGTGNTGELFF.

This clonotype came up many times. One end of the junction fails to match germline, which may point to a read error. V usage is TRBV5-1 and J usage is TRBJ2-7; D is possibly TRBD2 (8 bases). Germline V lookup: CDR1 SGHRS, CDR2 YFSETQ. CDR3 size: 14 residues. The CDR3 DNA follows: TGTGCCAGCAGCGCAGGGGGACTAGCCTACGAGCAGTACTTC. Protein sequence: CASSAGGLAYEQYF.

This clonotype was picked up a small number of times. The rearrangement uses TRBV7-2 and TRBJ2-2; D unclear. Germline V CDR1 and CDR2: SGHTA, FQGNSA. The CDR3 is 15 residues long. V was shortened by 1 base and J by 6 bases, with 12 bases between the two germline ends. CDR3 sequence reads: CASSLGSFRAGELFF. In DNA form, the CDR3 reads TGTGCCAGCAGCTTAGGCAGCTTCCGGGCCGGGGAGCTGTTTTTT. Complete variable domain (other parts from reference TRBV7-2 and TRBJ2-2): GAGVSQSPSNKVTEKGKDVELRCDPISGHTALYWYRQSLGQGLEFLIYFQGNSAPDKSGLPSDRFSAERTGGSVSTLTIQRTQQEDSAVYLCASSLGSFRAGELFFGEGSRLTVL.

This clonotype was picked up a small number of times. This chain uses TRBV6-2 or TRBV6-3 with TRBJ2-2; 9 nucleotides match TRBD1. Unmatched junction bases numbered 6, after V lost 7 bases and J lost 6 bases. The CDR3 extends over 14 amino acids. Germline V gene sequence: CDR1 MNHEY, CDR2 SVGEGT. The CDR3 DNA is TGTGCCAGCACCCGGACAGGGGTTGCCGGGGAGCTGTTTTTT. This gives the protein CASTRTGVAGELFF.

This clonotype was counted a few times. The genes are TRBV13 and TRBJ2-1; 11 positions agree with TRBD2. After removal of 4 bases from V and 5 bases from J, the junction contained 13 bases not matched to a gene. This CDR3 region has 18 residues. Germline CDR1 PRHDT, CDR2 FYEKMQ (reference sequence). The CDR3 DNA follows: TGTGCCAGCAGCTCTCTCCCGGGACTAGCGGTATACCACAATGAGCAGTTCTTC. Its protein is CASSSLPGLAVYHNEQFF.

This clonotype was counted once. The chain's CDR3 is CASSFGRTDTQYF. In DNA form, the CDR3 reads TGTGCCAGCAGTTTTGGACGCACAGATACGCAGTATTTT. The J gene is TRBJ2-3, the V gene TRBV28; D unclear. With 3 bases removed from V and 1 base from J, the gap between germline ends came to 5 bases. Per germline, CDR1 MDHEN and CDR2 SYDVKM. The CDR3 is made up of 13 amino acids.

This clonotype was seen ten or more times. V usage is TRBV7-6 and J usage is TRBJ2-2; no clear D. Trimming pared 7 bases from V and 6 bases from J, leaving 15 bases between. The length of the CDR3 is 14 residues. Germline V gene sequence: CDR1 SGHVS, CDR2 FNYEAQ. CDR3 amino acids: CASTSQDNSGELFF. The CDR3, as DNA: TGTGCCAGCACCTCCCAGGATAATTCCGGGGAGCTGTTTTTT.

V and J are TRBV2 and TRBJ2-1; 7 nucleotides agree with TRBD1. The V gene's germline CDR1 is SNHLY and CDR2 FYNNEI. V was clipped by 7 bases and J by 5 bases; unmatched bases: 8. This CDR3 region has 14 residues. This CDR3 reads CASTPRQGHNEQFF. The CDR3 coding sequence is TGTGCCAGCACCCCTAGACAGGGACACAATGAGCAGTTCTTC.

This clonotype was recorded a few times. CDR3 sequence (DNA): TGCGCCAGCAGCCAAGACGGGGGGAGCTCCTACAATGAGCAGTTCTTC. Its protein is CASSQDGGSSYNEQFF. This chain links TRBV4-3 with TRBJ2-1, with 7 bases fitting TRBD2. The CDR3 sequence is 16 residues long. The germline V gene encodes CDR1 LGHNA and CDR2 YSLEER. V dropped 0 bases and J dropped 0; count of bases not matched to a gene: 2.